What follows describes a single T cell receptor (beta chain). The target antigen is unknown. A read error is possible here, since a much larger clone lies one base away. This sample was included in a study of regulatory T cells in long-lasting Graves disease. At the level of the study: Patients with new Graves' disease had used antithyroid drugs below 3 months.

Study conclusions and caveats: With some 2,500 shared public clonotypes, persistent patients exceeded new patients, who shared around 970.

Time point: newly diagnosed GD, antithyroid drugs for less than 3 months. Construction of the TCR library relied on RNA isolated from PBMCs. Relying on iRepertoire HTBI primers and Arm-PCR of CDR3 regions, the team built TCR beta libraries. TCRdb re-analysed the multiplex PCR reads in MiXCR, keeping a single row per CDR3 protein. Seen here are under 700,000 distinct CDR3 sequences, 15% to 20% observed once, and the top ten hold just under 25%. This CDR3 contains 15 residues. Unmatched junction bases numbered 9, after V lost 3 bases and J lost 4 bases. The V gene's germline CDR1 is SGHRS and CDR2 YFSETQ. These sequences were also reported in another study, on T cells in Graves' hyperthyroidism and ophthalmopathy.

The sequenced sample was peripheral blood mononuclear cells (PBMCs), obtained at new diagnosis, from a patient treated with antithyroid drugs. The clonotype originates from a woman aged 40 to 65 with Graves disease. The chain carries TRBV5-1 and TRBJ2-7; 8 bases map to TRBD2. The DNA of the CDR3 is TGCGCCAGCAGCTGGTCCGGGGGGGCCGCGTACGAGCAGTACTTC. This gives the protein CASSWSGGAAYEQYF.